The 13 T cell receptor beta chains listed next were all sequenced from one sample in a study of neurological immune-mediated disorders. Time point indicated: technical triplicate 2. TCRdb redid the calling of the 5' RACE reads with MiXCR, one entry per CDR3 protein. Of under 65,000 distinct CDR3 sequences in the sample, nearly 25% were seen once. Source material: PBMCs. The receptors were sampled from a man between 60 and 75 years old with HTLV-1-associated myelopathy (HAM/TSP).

CDR3 DNA sequence: TGCAGTGCTAGTGTTATGGTCGGTGGGGAGCTGTTTTTT. Residues: CSASVMVGGELFF. V gene TRBV20-1 combines with J gene TRBJ2-2; D not certain. The germline V and J ends were trimmed by 3 bases and 8 bases, with 13 bases remaining between them. The CDR3 is 13 residues long. In germline, CDR1 is DFQATT, CDR2 SNEGSKA (reference sequence).

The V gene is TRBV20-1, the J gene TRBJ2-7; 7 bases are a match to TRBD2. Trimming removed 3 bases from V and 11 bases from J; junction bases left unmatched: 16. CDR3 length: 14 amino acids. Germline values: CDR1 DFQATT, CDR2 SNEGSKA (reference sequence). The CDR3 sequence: CSASLGGGGDKKYF. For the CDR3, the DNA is TGCAGTGCTAGCCTTGGGGGGGGAGGCGACAAGAAGTACTTC.

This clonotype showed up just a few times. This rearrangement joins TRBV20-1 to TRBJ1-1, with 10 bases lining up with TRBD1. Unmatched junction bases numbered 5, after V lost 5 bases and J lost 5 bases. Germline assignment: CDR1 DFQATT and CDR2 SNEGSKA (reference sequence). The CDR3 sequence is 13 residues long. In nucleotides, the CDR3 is TGCAGTGCTCGGACAGGGGGAAGAACTGAAGCTTTCTTT. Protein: CSARTGGRTEAFF.

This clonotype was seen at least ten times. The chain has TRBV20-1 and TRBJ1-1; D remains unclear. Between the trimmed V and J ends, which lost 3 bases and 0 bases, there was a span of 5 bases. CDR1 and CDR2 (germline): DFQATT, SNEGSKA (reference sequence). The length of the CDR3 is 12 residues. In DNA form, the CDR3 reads TGCAGTGCTAGCCAGATGAACACTGAAGCTTTCTTT. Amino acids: CSASQMNTEAFF.

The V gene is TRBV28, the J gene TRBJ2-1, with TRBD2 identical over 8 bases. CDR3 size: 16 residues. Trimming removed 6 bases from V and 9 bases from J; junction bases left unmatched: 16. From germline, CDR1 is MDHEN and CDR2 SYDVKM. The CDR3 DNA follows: TGTGCCAGCAGCGACCTCGGGAGCGGGAGTATGGGTGAGCAGTTCTTC. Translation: CASSDLGSGSMGEQFF. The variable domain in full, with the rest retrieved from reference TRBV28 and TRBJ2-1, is DVKVTQSSRYLVKRTGEKVFLECVQDMDHENMFWYRQDPGLGLRLIYFSYDVKMKEKGDIPEGYSVSREKKERFSLILESASTNQTSMYLCASSDLGSGSMGEQFFGPGTRLTVL.

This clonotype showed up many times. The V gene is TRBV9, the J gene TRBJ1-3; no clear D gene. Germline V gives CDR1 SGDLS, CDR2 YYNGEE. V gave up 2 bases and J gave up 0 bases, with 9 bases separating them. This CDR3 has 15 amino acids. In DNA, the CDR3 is TGTGCCAGCAGCGTCCAAGGACTCTCTGGAAACACCATATATTTT. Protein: CASSVQGLSGNTIYF.

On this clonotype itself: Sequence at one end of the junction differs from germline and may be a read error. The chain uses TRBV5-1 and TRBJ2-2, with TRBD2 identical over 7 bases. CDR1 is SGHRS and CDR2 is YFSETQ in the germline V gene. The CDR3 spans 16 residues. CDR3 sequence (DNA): TGCGCCAGCAGTCGGGGGGAGGGCCAAGGGTCCGGGGAGATGTTTTTT. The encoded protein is CASSRGEGQGSGEMFF.

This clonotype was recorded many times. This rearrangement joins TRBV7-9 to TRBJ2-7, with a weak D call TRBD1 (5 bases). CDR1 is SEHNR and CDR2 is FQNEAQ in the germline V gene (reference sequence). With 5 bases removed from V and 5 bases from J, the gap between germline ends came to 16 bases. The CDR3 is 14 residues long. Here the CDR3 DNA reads TGTGCCAGCAGCCCGTCTGGGGCTATCGACGAGCAGTACTTC. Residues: CASSPSGAIDEQYF.

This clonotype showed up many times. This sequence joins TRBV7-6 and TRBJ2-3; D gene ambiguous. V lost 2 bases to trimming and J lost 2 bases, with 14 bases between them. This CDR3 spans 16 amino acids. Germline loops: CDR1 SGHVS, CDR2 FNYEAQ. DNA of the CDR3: TGTGCCAGCAGCTTAAGGCTAGGACCAAACACAGATACGCAGTATTTT. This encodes CASSLRLGPNTDTQYF.

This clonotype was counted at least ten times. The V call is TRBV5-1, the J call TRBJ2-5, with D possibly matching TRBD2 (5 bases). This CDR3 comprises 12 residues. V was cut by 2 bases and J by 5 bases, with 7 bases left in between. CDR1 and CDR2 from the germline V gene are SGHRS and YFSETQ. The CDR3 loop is CASSFGKETQYF. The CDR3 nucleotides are TGCGCCAGCAGCTTCGGGAAGGAGACCCAGTACTTC. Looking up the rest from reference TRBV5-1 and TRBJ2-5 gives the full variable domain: KAGVTQTPRYLIKTRGQQVTLSCSPISGHRSVSWYQQTPGQGLQFLFEYFSETQRNKGNFPGRFSGRQFSNSRSEMNVSTLELGDSALYLCASSFGKETQYFGPGTRLLVL.

The DNA of the CDR3 is TGCGCCAGCAGCTTAGGGCGCGACAATGAGCAGTTCTTC. It yields the protein CASSLGRDNEQFF. The chain has TRBV5-1 and TRBJ2-1, with D unresolved. CDR1 is SGHRS and CDR2 is YFSETQ in the germline V gene. The CDR3 has 13 residues. The V end lost 2 bases, the J end lost 5 bases, and 8 bases lay between the germline ends.

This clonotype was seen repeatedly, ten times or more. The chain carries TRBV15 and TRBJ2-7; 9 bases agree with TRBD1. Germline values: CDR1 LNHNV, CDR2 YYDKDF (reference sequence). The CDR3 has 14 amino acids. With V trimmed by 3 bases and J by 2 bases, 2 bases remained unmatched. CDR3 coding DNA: TGTGCCACCAGCAGGGACAGGGGTACCTACGAGCAGTACTTC. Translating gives CATSRDRGTYEQYF.

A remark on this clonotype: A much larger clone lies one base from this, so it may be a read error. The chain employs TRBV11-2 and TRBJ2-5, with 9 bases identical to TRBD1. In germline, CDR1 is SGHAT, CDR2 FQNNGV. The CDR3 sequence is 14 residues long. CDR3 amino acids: CVSSLGQGLGTQYF. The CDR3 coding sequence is TGTGTCAGCAGCCTGGGACAGGGTTTAGGGACCCAGTACTTC.